This T cell receptor beta chain originates from a study of T cell responses to AZD1222 COVID-19 vaccine. CDR1 is SGHAT, CDR2 FQNNGV, per germline. The V end lost 1 base, the J end lost 0 bases, and 6 bases lay between the germline ends. This CDR3 comprises 15 residues. As regards this clone: Its specificity is unknown.

Study conclusions and caveats: Across the whole spike, CD4 TCRs peaked at regions 160-218 and 743-854. Regions left unmutated in variants are reportedly the target of nearly half of spike-specific TCRs. White British donors predominated, females outnumbered males, and clonal diversity was possibly underestimated.

Generated by immunoSEQ multiplex PCR, the TCRdb table keeps only in-frame clones and is missing some. The sample has about 47,000 clones; roughly 78% are singletons. The rearrangement links TRBV11-2 to TRBJ1-4; D gene uncertain. This TCR derives from an adult who received the MenACWY meningococcal vaccine as a control. The sample was peripheral blood, taken 28 days after the second dose of the MenACWY control vaccine. This CDR3 reads CASSLGRTTNEKLFF. The CDR3 region has the DNA TGTGCCAGCAGCTTAGGTCGAACAACTAATGAAAAACTGTTTTTT.